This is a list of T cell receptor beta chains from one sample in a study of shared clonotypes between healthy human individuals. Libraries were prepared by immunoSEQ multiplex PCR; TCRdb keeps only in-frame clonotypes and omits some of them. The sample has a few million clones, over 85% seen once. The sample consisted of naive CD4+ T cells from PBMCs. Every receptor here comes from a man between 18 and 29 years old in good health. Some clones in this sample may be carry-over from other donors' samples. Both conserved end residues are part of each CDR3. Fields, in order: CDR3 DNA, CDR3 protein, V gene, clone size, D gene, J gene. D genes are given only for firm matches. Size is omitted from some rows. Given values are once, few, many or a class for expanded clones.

cdr3_nt: TGTGCCAGCAGCTTAGCGCGCGGCTACACCTTC; cdr3_aa: CASSLARGYTF; v_call: TRBV7-9; clone_size: .; d_call: .; j_call: TRBJ1-2
cdr3_nt: TGCAGCGTAATCGGGGATGACTTGGATACGCAGTATTTT; cdr3_aa: CSVIGDDLDTQYF; v_call: TRBV29-1; clone_size: .; d_call: .; j_call: TRBJ2-3
cdr3_nt: TGTGCCAGTAGTATGGTAGGTTTCCGTCAGCCCCAGCATTTT; cdr3_aa: CASSMVGFRQPQHF; v_call: TRBV19; clone_size: .; d_call: .; j_call: TRBJ1-5
cdr3_nt: TGTGCCAGCAGCTGGGACGGGAACACTGAAGCTTTCTTT; cdr3_aa: CASSWDGNTEAFF; v_call: TRBV5-4; clone_size: .; d_call: .; j_call: TRBJ1-1
cdr3_nt: TGTGCCAGCAAGATAGGCGCACTCACCTACGAGCAGTACTTC; cdr3_aa: CASKIGALTYEQYF; v_call: TRBV7-2; clone_size: .; d_call: .; j_call: TRBJ2-7
cdr3_nt: TGTGCCAGCAGCAAAGTACCATTGGGGCGATCGGGGGAGACCCAGTACTTC; cdr3_aa: CASSKVPLGRSGETQYF; v_call: TRBV21-1; clone_size: .; d_call: .; j_call: TRBJ2-5
cdr3_nt: TGTGCCAGCAGCGACCTTATTCAGGGGAACACCGGGGAGCTGTTTTTT; cdr3_aa: CASSDLIQGNTGELFF; v_call: TRBV28; clone_size: .; d_call: .; j_call: TRBJ2-2
cdr3_nt: TGTGCCAGCAGCGTAGGTCAGCCGGGGGCCGGGGCCAACGTCCTGACTTTC; cdr3_aa: CASSVGQPGAGANVLTF; v_call: TRBV9; clone_size: .; d_call: .; j_call: TRBJ2-6
cdr3_nt: TGTGCCAGCAGCGTAGGAGGGGGCTCCTACAATGAGCAGTTCTTC; cdr3_aa: CASSVGGGSYNEQFF; v_call: TRBV9; clone_size: .; d_call: .; j_call: TRBJ2-1
cdr3_nt: TGTGCCAGCAGCCCCCGACAGGGGGCTGGGGCCAACGTCCTGACTTTC; cdr3_aa: CASSPRQGAGANVLTF; v_call: TRBV11-2; clone_size: .; d_call: TRBD1; j_call: TRBJ2-6
cdr3_nt: TGCGCCAGCAGCCCCACGGGACAACTAAATCAGCCCCAGCATTTT; cdr3_aa: CASSPTGQLNQPQHF; v_call: TRBV5-1; clone_size: .; d_call: .; j_call: TRBJ1-5
cdr3_nt: TGTGCCAGCAGTTCCCAAGCGGCGGGAGTATACAATGAGCAGTTCTTC; cdr3_aa: CASSSQAAGVYNEQFF; v_call: TRBV6-5; clone_size: .; d_call: TRBD2; j_call: TRBJ2-1
cdr3_nt: TGTGCCAGCCGGTGGGACAGCACAGATACGCAGTATTTT; cdr3_aa: CASRWDSTDTQYF; v_call: TRBV2; clone_size: .; d_call: .; j_call: TRBJ2-3
cdr3_nt: TGCGCCAGCAGCTTGGGACCTGATTACAATGAGCAGTTCTTC; cdr3_aa: CASSLGPDYNEQFF; v_call: TRBV5-1; clone_size: .; d_call: .; j_call: TRBJ2-1
cdr3_nt: TGTGCCAGCAGTGAAATCGCCGGTCAGCCCCAGCATTTT; cdr3_aa: CASSEIAGQPQHF; v_call: TRBV2; clone_size: .; d_call: .; j_call: TRBJ1-5
cdr3_nt: TGCGCCAGCAGCCCGACAGGGGCAGATACGCAGTATTTT; cdr3_aa: CASSPTGADTQYF; v_call: TRBV5-1; clone_size: .; d_call: TRBD1; j_call: TRBJ2-3
cdr3_nt: TGTGCCAGCAGTTTACCTGGGGGTGGCTACACCTTC; cdr3_aa: CASSLPGGGYTF; v_call: TRBV28; clone_size: .; d_call: .; j_call: TRBJ1-2
cdr3_nt: TGTGCCAGCAGCTTAGACTACGGTGAGCAGTTCTTC; cdr3_aa: CASSLDYGEQFF; v_call: TRBV7-3; clone_size: .; d_call: .; j_call: TRBJ2-1
cdr3_nt: TGCGCCAGCAGCCAAGTAAAATTTGCGGGAGGGAAAGAGACCCAGTACTTC; cdr3_aa: CASSQVKFAGGKETQYF; v_call: TRBV4-1; clone_size: .; d_call: TRBD2; j_call: TRBJ2-5
cdr3_nt: TGTGCCTGGAGTGTTCGGTATGGGGAAGGGGGTTCAACTAATGAAAAACTGTTTTTT; cdr3_aa: CAWSVRYGEGGSTNEKLFF; v_call: TRBV30; clone_size: .; d_call: .; j_call: TRBJ1-4
cdr3_nt: TGTGCCAGCAGTCTCACGGCTGGGGCCAACGTCCTGACTTTC; cdr3_aa: CASSLTAGANVLTF; v_call: TRBV2; clone_size: .; d_call: .; j_call: TRBJ2-6
cdr3_nt: TGTGCCAGCAGCTTGTACGGCAGCACAGATACGCAGTATTTT; cdr3_aa: CASSLYGSTDTQYF; v_call: TRBV5-6; clone_size: .; d_call: .; j_call: TRBJ2-3
cdr3_nt: TGCAGCTCTGAGGGCACTGAAGCTTTCTTT; cdr3_aa: CSSEGTEAFF; v_call: TRBV29-1; clone_size: once; d_call: .; j_call: TRBJ1-1
cdr3_nt: TGTGCCAGCAGTGAATCGTCCGCCGGGGACACTGAAGCTTTCTTT; cdr3_aa: CASSESSAGDTEAFF; v_call: TRBV25-1; clone_size: few; d_call: .; j_call: TRBJ1-1
cdr3_nt: TGTGCCAGCTCACCCGGGGCCGCCAACGAGCAGTACTTC; cdr3_aa: CASSPGAANEQYF; v_call: TRBV18; clone_size: once; d_call: .; j_call: TRBJ2-7
cdr3_nt: TGTGCCAGCAGTGGCATCGAAAGAAACACCATATATTTT; cdr3_aa: CASSGIERNTIYF; v_call: TRBV6-1; clone_size: .; d_call: .; j_call: TRBJ1-3
cdr3_nt: TGTGCCAGCACGAGACAGGGGAACGGGGAGCTGTTTTTT; cdr3_aa: CASTRQGNGELFF; v_call: TRBV27; clone_size: once; d_call: TRBD1; j_call: TRBJ2-2
cdr3_nt: TGCGCCAGCAGCTTGCAGGGCCCCTCAACCGAGCAGTACTTC; cdr3_aa: CASSLQGPSTEQYF; v_call: TRBV5-1; clone_size: .; d_call: .; j_call: TRBJ2-7
cdr3_nt: TGTGCCAGCTCCCCAGACAGGGACTCAGATACGCAGTATTTT; cdr3_aa: CASSPDRDSDTQYF; v_call: TRBV18; clone_size: .; d_call: .; j_call: TRBJ2-3
cdr3_nt: TGTGCCAGCAGTTCCCAGGGACAGGGGGATACGCAGTATTTT; cdr3_aa: CASSSQGQGDTQYF; v_call: TRBV6-1; clone_size: .; d_call: TRBD1; j_call: TRBJ2-3
cdr3_nt: TGCGCCAGCAGCTTACTAGCGGGAATGATCGAGACCCAGTACTTC; cdr3_aa: CASSLLAGMIETQYF; v_call: TRBV5-1; clone_size: .; d_call: TRBD2; j_call: TRBJ2-5
cdr3_nt: TGTGCCAGCAGCTTAAGTGGGACAGATACGCAGTATTTT; cdr3_aa: CASSLSGTDTQYF; v_call: TRBV7-9; clone_size: .; d_call: .; j_call: TRBJ2-3
cdr3_nt: TGTGCCAGCAGCCTAGCGGGAGCTAGCACAGATACGCAGTATTTT; cdr3_aa: CASSLAGASTDTQYF; v_call: TRBV7-3; clone_size: .; d_call: TRBD2; j_call: TRBJ2-3
cdr3_nt: TGTGCCAGTAGCCTCCGGGACAGGGTCCACGAGCAGTACTTC; cdr3_aa: CASSLRDRVHEQYF; v_call: TRBV19; clone_size: .; d_call: TRBD1; j_call: TRBJ2-7
cdr3_nt: TGTGCCAGCTCACCTACGGGACAGGGCAGCAATCAGCCCCAGCATTTT; cdr3_aa: CASSPTGQGSNQPQHF; v_call: TRBV18; clone_size: .; d_call: TRBD1; j_call: TRBJ1-5
cdr3_nt: TGTGCCATCAGTGTCGAGGGGGCTAGGGGCAATGAGCAGTTCTTC; cdr3_aa: CAISVEGARGNEQFF; v_call: TRBV10-3; clone_size: .; d_call: TRBD1; j_call: TRBJ2-1
cdr3_nt: TGTGCCAGCTCACCACTCCAGGGAGGCTCTGGAAACACCATATATTTT; cdr3_aa: CASSPLQGGSGNTIYF; v_call: TRBV18; clone_size: .; d_call: .; j_call: TRBJ1-3